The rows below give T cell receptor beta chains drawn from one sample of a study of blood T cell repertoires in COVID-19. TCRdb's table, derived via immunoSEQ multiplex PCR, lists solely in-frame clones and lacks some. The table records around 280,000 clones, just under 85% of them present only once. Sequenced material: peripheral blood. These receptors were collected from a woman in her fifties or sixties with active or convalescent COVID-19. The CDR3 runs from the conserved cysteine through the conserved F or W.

CDR3aa: CASSLGLTGLARSTDTQYF; v_gene: TRBV5-1; len: 19
CDR3aa: CASSFQTSGSGGETQYF; v_gene: TRBV7-2; len: 17
CDR3aa: CASSSGQGKYSGYTF; v_gene: TRBV6-1; len: 15
CDR3aa: CASSLAPGTITDTQYF; v_gene: TRBV5-1; len: 16
CDR3aa: CASSQGLSNQPQHF; v_gene: TRBV5-6; len: 14
CDR3aa: CASSDDIQGEAFF; v_gene: TRBV2; len: 13
CDR3aa: CASSNSGRAREQFF; v_gene: TRBV2; len: 14
CDR3aa: CASSLPARGNTEAFF; v_gene: TRBV28; len: 15
CDR3aa: CAWSQGVNTEAFF; v_gene: TRBV30; len: 13
CDR3aa: CSVRTEGGGYTF; v_gene: TRBV29-1; len: 12
CDR3aa: CASGPDRTSGNTIYF; v_gene: TRBV6-5; len: 15
CDR3aa: CASSQNKGLREQYF; v_gene: TRBV3-1/TRBV3-2; len: 14
CDR3aa: CATTAGRGGYTF; v_gene: TRBV15; len: 12
CDR3aa: CASSLDRVAGEKLFF; v_gene: TRBV5-1; len: 15
CDR3aa: CASSVEYSGPEDNEQFF; v_gene: TRBV10-1; len: 17
CDR3aa: CASSPDRGDNQPQHF; v_gene: TRBV5-6; len: 15
CDR3aa: CASSPRDRIYSPLHF; v_gene: TRBV7-8; len: 15
CDR3aa: CASSLEYGEQYF; v_gene: TRBV5-5; len: 12
CDR3aa: CASSLTAQGGNTGELFF; v_gene: TRBV7-3; len: 17
CDR3aa: CASSLASGGLGRNEQFF; v_gene: TRBV7-9; len: 17
CDR3aa: CASSLEFGGKKYF; v_gene: TRBV5-4; len: 13
CDR3aa: CASSPGDINYGYTF; v_gene: TRBV5-4; len: 14